A selection of T cell receptor beta chains follows, all from one sample in a study of T cell responses to AZD1222 COVID-19 vaccine. Produced via immunoSEQ multiplex PCR; TCRdb's table is partial and in-frame only. The sample includes around 180,000 clones, 94% seen only once; the top ten take 7.5% to 9.5%. Sequences were derived from peripheral blood, sampled on day 0 of AZD1222 vaccination. The receptors were gathered from an adult in good health. Both conserved end residues are trimmed from each CDR3.

CDR3 length	V gene	J gene	CDR3 protein
10	TRBV27	TRBJ2-7	ASSAGPYEQY
10	TRBV19	TRBJ2-3	ASTSSTDTQY
13	TRBV27	TRBJ1-4	ASSLARRINEKLF
13	TRBV2	TRBJ2-7	ASSEADSQYYEQY
12	TRBV28	TRBJ2-7	ASTQGTMRYEQY
12	TRBV28	TRBJ2-1	ASSLDGREDEQF
13	TRBV14	TRBJ2-1	ASSRGRAVYNEQF
14	TRBV28	TRBJ2-6	ASTLAGGKGANVLT
12	TRBV29-1	TRBJ1-1	SVEVGIGGTEAF
11	TRBV3-1/TRBV3-2	TRBJ1-4	ASGEGAGEKLF
13	TRBV7-9	TRBJ1-2	ASSLSRAETYGYT
14	TRBV7-2	TRBJ1-6	ASSPHSGQGNSPLH
9	TRBV29-1	TRBJ1-2	SVGQGDGYT
12	TRBV6-5	TRBJ1-1	ASSYVGGNTEAF
14	TRBV5-4	TRBJ1-2	ASSPGGTGMVDGYT
11	TRBV30	TRBJ2-4	AWTTGGKNIQY
10	TRBV28	TRBJ1-2	ASSERQYGYT
13	TRBV2	TRBJ2-5	ASSEGDMYQETQY
12	TRBV5-1	TRBJ2-3	ASSLAVQTDTQY
11	TRBV28	TRBJ1-5	ASSLHGNQPQH
11	TRBV11-2	TRBJ2-5	ASSQGYQETQY
11	TRBV6-5	TRBJ1-5	ASSYRRAQPQH
9	TRBV10-1	TRBJ1-5	ASSPGQPQH
11	TRBV9	TRBJ2-2	ASSVDGGGELF
12	TRBV27	TRBJ1-2	ASSLYRGDYGYT
12	TRBV3-1/TRBV3-2	TRBJ2-2	ASRLRGDTGELF
12	TRBV28	TRBJ1-6	ASSLGAVGSPLH
11	TRBV28	TRBJ2-7	ASTPDIHYEQY
9	TRBV28	TRBJ2-1	ASSADYEQF
10	TRBV30	TRBJ2-7	AWGQGFYEQY
13	TRBV24-1	TRBJ1-4	ATSDGQATNEKLF
12	TRBV10-3	TRBJ2-7	AIAQRTASYEQY
13	TRBV9	TRBJ1-1	ASSVRLGRNTEAF
9	TRBV19	TRBJ2-1	ASSNLNEQF
13	TRBV2	TRBJ2-2	ASSEASGRIGELF
11	TRBV11-2	TRBJ1-2	ASSLGGQRGYT
13	TRBV30	TRBJ1-4	AWSSSRGGKEKLF
13	TRBV7-2	TRBJ1-5	ASSTGQGANQPQH
13	TRBV15	TRBJ2-3	ATSRSSEGLDTQY
12	TRBV28	TRBJ2-2	ASRRTVNTGELF
12	TRBV27	TRBJ2-1	ASSRLAGINEQF
13	TRBV10-3	TRBJ2-7	AISESSGNVHEQY
14	TRBV6-1	TRBJ1-4	ASSEGQQRRNEKLF
13	TRBV15	TRBJ2-5	ATSRDRRGQETQY
11	TRBV19	TRBJ1-1	ASSISGNTEAF
12	TRBV19	TRBJ2-7	ASSMEGQAYEQY
12	TRBV24-1	TRBJ1-5	AIGSEISNQPQH
12	TRBV6-4	TRBJ2-2	ASSAQGSTGELF
11	TRBV7-9	TRBJ1-6	ASSPTSNSPLH
10	TRBV12-3/TRBV12-4	TRBJ1-2	ASSLIISGYT
13	TRBV10-1	TRBJ2-3	ASNPRRGDTDTQY
12	TRBV19	TRBJ2-3	ASRNTGGGDTQY
11	TRBV5-1	TRBJ1-2	ASSFDGNYGYT
14	TRBV11-2	TRBJ2-6	ASSQRPFSGANVLT